This T cell receptor beta chain stems from a study of shared clonotypes between healthy human individuals (TCRdb year 2020). Broadly, across the study: Two women and a few men aged 18 to 49 years were included in the cohort. Per donor, three plates each were used for CD4 naive and CD4 memory, two for CD8 naive, and one for CD8 memory. To estimate repertoire size and how much clonotype sharing occurs between individuals, the study deeply sequenced the blood TCR repertoires of 4 to 6 healthy adults. Different laboratories and diverse techniques were used to prepare libraries and sequence TCR repertoires, to increase sequencing depth and limit assay-specific biases. Each donor's leukapheresis produced roughly between about 0.8 and 10 billion PBMCs. Study-level results and caveats: Pairwise subsampling led to the expectation that sequencing depth would affect the degree of clonotype sharing among donors. Compared with non-shared clonotypes, clonotypes shared by all four sorted-subset donors had higher generation probabilities. When a few donors were compared, the shared fraction of clonotypes was 5% to 6.5% for naive CD4, 3.5% to 4% for naive CD8, more than 2% for memory CD4, and 0.4% for memory CD8. Because the study included only a small number of donors, the genetic and exposure-history diversity represented was limited. Larger estimated clonotype richness was generally found for naive subsets than for memory subsets. Sampling was limited to blood, and TCR repertoires in tissue likely differ from TCR repertoires in blood. Rarefaction of sorted-subset datasets indicated incomplete sequencing despite the large sequencing depth.

TCR CDR3 regions were amplified from genomic DNA by multiplex PCR using the deep immunoSEQ assay. Extracted genomic DNA from each cell subset was distributed evenly across all wells of several immunoSEQ 96-well plates, and each plate was treated as a replicate. Each replicate PCR for sorted subsets received roughly 0.2 ug genomic DNA, equal to around 32,000 T cell genomes. The purified libraries were quantified using a Qubit 3.0 fluorometer, sized with a Bioanalyzer 2100, and then quantified again using the KAPA Library Quantification kit. Every immunoSEQ 96-well plate was sequenced on a separate single-read 150-cycle Illumina NextSeq 550 flow cell. Regarding the original processing steps: Because only junctional sequences without quality scores were contained in the immunoSEQ output, filtering matching that applied to full-length reads could not be performed. Sequences were annotated with PyIR, a Python wrapper for IgBLAST v1.9, and V/J genes and CDR3 were assigned using IMGT germline references. Reads were removed for weak V/J assignments (E-value above 1e-6), missing CDR3, stop codons, out-of-frame junctions, or ambiguous translated residues. A V3J clonotype was defined by an identical inferred V gene, J gene, and CDR3 amino acid sequence. The percentage overlap between two repertoires was calculated by dividing the number of shared unique clonotypes by the size of the smaller repertoire. Repertoire richness was assessed with RTK rarefaction, the Chao1 estimator, and Recon v2.1 estimates of unobserved clonotypes. Generation probabilities for all TCRbeta clonotypes obtained by the gDNA method from several donors were computed using OLGA. The source is immuneACCESS, and TCRdb retained only in-frame sequences with V and J called. Part of the clones is not carried over; for the studies checked, unresolved V genes explain less than half of this, and the remainder is unexplained. The V and J calls and clone size were taken over from that table, and D and trimming were inferred from the DNA. For this sample the table gives around 1.1 million clones, of which approximately 80% were detected only once. 0.7% to 0.95% of the sample goes to the ten largest clones.

The donors were healthy, HIV-negative adults who had no recently reported acute infections or vaccinations. Every donor was a Caucasian adult living in Nashville, Tennessee, USA. CD4+ T cells were enriched through magnetic negative selection, after which naive cells were positively selected on CD45RA and the remaining negative fraction served as the memory subset. Blood was obtained by leukapheresis, after which PBMCs were separated by Ficoll-Histopaque density gradient centrifugation and cryopreserved in liquid nitrogen vapor phase. Analytical flow cytometry was used to check the purity and quantity of every magnetically sorted T cell population. Genomic DNA was isolated from each sorted fraction and quantified by UV absorbance on a Nanodrop 2000c. The germline V gene encodes CDR1 LNHNV and CDR2 YYDKDF (reference sequence). V is cut by 5 bases and J by 6 bases, and the space between the germline ends is 21 bases. The CDR3 measures 16 amino acids from cysteine to phenylalanine. CDR3 DNA is the only sequence kept; it has 48 bases, read in frame from the first base.

In regard to this clone: Its antigen specificity is not known. Within one base of it there is no much larger clone, and no base qualities were kept.

This receptor was obtained from a man younger than 30 in good health. Some clones in this sample may be carry-over from other donors' samples. The V and J genes are TRBV15 and TRBJ2-3; the D gene is perhaps TRBD2, on 6 matching bases. Sequencing was performed on memory CD4+ T cells from PBMCs. In light of the paper, this sample's cell subset or site label describes: CD45RA-negative fraction. The CDR3 protein sequence reads: CATSGLLAAAGDTQYF. The base sequence is TGTGCCACCAGCGGACTACTAGCTGCCGCGGGCGATACGCAGTATTTT.